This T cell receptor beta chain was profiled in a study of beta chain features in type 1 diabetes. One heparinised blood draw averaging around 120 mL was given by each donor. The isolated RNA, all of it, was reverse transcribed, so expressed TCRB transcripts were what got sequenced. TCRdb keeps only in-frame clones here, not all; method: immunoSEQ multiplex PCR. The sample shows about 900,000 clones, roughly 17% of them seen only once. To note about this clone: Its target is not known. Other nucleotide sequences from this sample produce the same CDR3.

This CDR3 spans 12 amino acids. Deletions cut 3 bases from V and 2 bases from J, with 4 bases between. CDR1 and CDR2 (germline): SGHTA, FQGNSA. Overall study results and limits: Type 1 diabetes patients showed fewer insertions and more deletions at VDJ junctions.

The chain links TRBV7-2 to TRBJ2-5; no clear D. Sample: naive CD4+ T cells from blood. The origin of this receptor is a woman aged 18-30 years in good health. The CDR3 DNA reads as TGTGCCAGCAGCTTCGGGCAAGAGACCCAGTACTTC. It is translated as CASSFGQETQYF.